The T cell receptor beta chain under discussion was sequenced for a study of shared T cell receptors in the human thymus (dated by TCRdb to the early 2020s). Background for the entire study: The study examined how the human thymus generates shared, self-reactive T-cell receptor alpha chains.

For this clone: Its antigen target is currently unknown. No much larger clone is present one base from it, and per-base qualities are unavailable.

Libraries were constructed by the immunoSEQ multiplex PCR assay. Entries here come from immuneACCESS through TCRdb and include only in-frame sequences with V and J called. Some clones fail to appear in such tables; in the studies checked, an unresolved V gene covers under half of the shortfall, and the cause of the remainder is unknown. The sample data list hundreds of thousands of clones, and 85% to 90% of these were observed just once. The ten largest clones add up to over 0.008% of the sample. The germline V gene (reference sequence) specifies SEHNR as CDR1 and FQNEAQ as CDR2. For this chain, trimming is 7 bases at the V end and 8 bases at the J end, and the number of junction bases without a gene match is 12. Including cysteine and phenylalanine, the CDR3 has 15 amino acids. CDR3 DNA only is kept here, 45 bases in frame from base 1. A further study also used this sample, focusing on human thymus T cells. The second investigation adds: In Finland, the donors were immunologically healthy infants who were having open corrective cardiac surgery for congenital heart defects. Thymus tissue was obtained as surgical resects removed during corrective cardiac surgery. Both the thymic and the peripheral blood repertoires appeared to show biased V and J gene segment usage. According to the related research, thymic TCR repertoires were highly overlapping among unrelated individuals. TCR alpha and beta repertoires from seven to nine infant thymus samples and a few related peripheral blood samples were characterized in the study. Donor ages ranging from about 7 to 250 days were recorded, and more than 5 male and a couple of female infants were included in the cohort. Thymocytes were mechanically released from the tissue and were stored as pellets of about 9.5-33 million cells at -70 degrees C. Genomic DNA was extracted from frozen cell pellets with a QIAsymphony instrument. The immunoSEQ multiplex PCR assay was used to amplify the TCRB and TCRAD loci from a standardized amount of quality-controlled genomic DNA. The amplicons covered the V(D)J region and were long enough to include the CDR3 and to identify the V and J genes. The commercial immunoSEQ service was used to sequence amplicons on an Illumina platform. Corrections for primer bias and sequencing errors followed previously described methods, while TCRAD and TCRB definitions were based on the IMGT database. immunoSEQ Analyzer 3.0 and VDJTools were used for repertoire analysis, which covered basic statistics, V/J segment usage, diversity estimates, rarefaction and pairwise overlap. Chao1, ChaoE, Efron-Thisted, Shannon and inverse Simpson indices were used to estimate diversity, which was also estimated on datasets down-sampled to the smallest sample. Repertoire overlap used strict matching of CDR3 nucleotide sequence, V gene and J gene, with Jaccard-based multidimensional scaling clustering. Thymus samples yielded on average around 810,000 unique TCRB clonotypes, compared with about 80,000 from blood samples.

The specimen was thymocytes. The V gene is TRBV7-9 and the J gene is TRBJ2-1, with 9 junctional bases fitting TRBD1. The clonotype comes from a boy in the first two years of life with a congenital heart defect. Donor details come from another sample of the same person, matched by shared clones. Here the CDR3 is given as CASTAVDRGLHEQFF. The DNA is as follows: TGTGCCAGCACCGCCGTGGACAGGGGTCTCCATGAGCAGTTCTTC. When the CDR3 is completed using the reference TRBV7-9 and TRBJ2-1 genes on either side, the full variable domain is DTGVSQNPRHKITKRGQNVTFRCDPISEHNRLYWYRQTLGQGPEFLTYFQNEAQLEKSRLLSDRFSAERPKGSFSTLEIQRTEQGDSAMYLCASTAVDRGLHEQFFGPGTRLTVL.